Listed below are T cell receptor beta chains from one sample, sequenced in a study of shared clonotypes between healthy human individuals. TCRdb keeps only in-frame clones here, not all; method: immunoSEQ multiplex PCR. Here the sample spans more than 1.2 million clones, just under 99% being singletons. The sample was naive CD4+ T cells sorted from blood. These receptors originate from a man aged 25-40 years in good health. The CDR3 runs from the conserved cysteine through the conserved F or W. D genes are given only for firm matches. Expanded clones are given a class, and other clones once, few, many or no size at all.

TRBD2,NA,TRBV5-1,17,TRBJ2-2,TGCGCCAGCAGCATGGGGCGACTAGCGGGAGCCACCGGGGAGCTGTTTTTT,CASSMGRLAGATGELFF
NA,NA,TRBV21-1,15,TRBJ2-7,TGTGCCGGGGAAGGGAGGGGGCATCGGAGGAACGAGCAGTACTTC,CAGEGRGHRRNEQYF
TRBD2,once,TRBV27,17,TRBJ2-1,TGTGCCAGCAGTTCCCCCCCCACTAGCGCCTCCTACAATGAGCAGTTCTTC,CASSSPPTSASYNEQFF
TRBD2,NA,TRBV6-6,13,TRBJ2-6,TGTGCCAGCAGCCGGGAGGGGGAAAACGTCCTGACTTTC,CASSREGENVLTF
NA,NA,TRBV7-2,15,TRBJ1-3,TGTGCCAGCAGCTTATCGGCAGGGGCTGGAAACACCATATATTTT,CASSLSAGAGNTIYF
NA,NA,TRBV9,15,TRBJ2-4,TGTGCCAGCAGCGGCCGGGACCTACGTTACCCCGTTCAGTACTTC,CASSGRDLRYPVQYF
NA,NA,TRBV7-9,17,TRBJ2-1,TGTGCCAGCAGCTTAGTACGGGGCCCGGAGGGGTTAGGAGAGCAGTTCTTC,CASSLVRGPEGLGEQFF
TRBD1,NA,TRBV2,15,TRBJ1-5,TGTGCCAGCGGCTTTTTGGACAGGGGTAAGCAGCCCCAGCATTTT,CASGFLDRGKQPQHF
NA,NA,TRBV7-2,16,TRBJ2-5,TGTGCCAGCAGCTTAGTTCGCGGGGCTCACCAAGAGACCCAGTACTTC,CASSLVRGAHQETQYF
NA,once,TRBV28,13,TRBJ2-7,TGTGCCAGCAGTTTAGGAAGCTACTACGAGCAGTACTTC,CASSLGSYYEQYF
TRBD2,NA,TRBV18,13,TRBJ2-1,TGTGCCAGTAAACTAGCGACTTACAATGAGCAGTTCTTC,CASKLATYNEQFF
NA,NA,TRBV21-1,16,TRBJ2-7,TGTGCCAGCAGCAAAGTGGGGACAGGAGGTGACTACGAGCAGTACTTC,CASSKVGTGGDYEQYF
TRBD2,NA,TRBV4-1,18,TRBJ2-1,TGCGCCAGCAGCCAAGACTCTGGACGGACTAGCGGGAGCTATGAGCAGTTCTTC,CASSQDSGRTSGSYEQFF
TRBD1,NA,TRBV7-7,14,TRBJ2-1,TGTGCTAGCAGCTTAGGACAGGGATACAATGAGCAGTTCTTC,CASSLGQGYNEQFF
NA,once,TRBV28,13,TRBJ1-2,TGTGCCAGCAGTTTACGGGGGAACTATGGCTACACCTTC,CASSLRGNYGYTF
NA,NA,TRBV6-1,14,TRBJ1-2,TGTGCCAGCAGTGGAATATTAAGGGTCGAAGGCTACACCTTC,CASSGILRVEGYTF
NA,NA,TRBV28,13,TRBJ1-1,TGTGCCAGCAGTCTCGCCGGGGACGCCTGGGCTTTCTTT,CASSLAGDAWAFF
TRBD1,NA,TRBV18,18,TRBJ2-1,TGTGCCAGCTCATCTCGGTGGACAGGGGGTGCCCAGGGGGATGAGCAGTTCTTC,CASSSRWTGGAQGDEQFF
TRBD1,NA,TRBV7-9,16,TRBJ2-6,TGTGCCAGCAGCTTAGGGACAGGGCTTGGGGCCAACGTCCTGACTTTC,CASSLGTGLGANVLTF
NA,NA,TRBV30,13,TRBJ1-2,TGTGCCTGGAATGCGGGGAGGGACTATGGCTACACCTTC,CAWNAGRDYGYTF
NA,NA,TRBV19,13,TRBJ2-1,TGTGCCAGTAGTATAGATCGGGAGTATGAGCAGTTCTTC,CASSIDREYEQFF
NA,once,TRBV7-2,15,TRBJ2-2,TGTGCCAGCAGCTTACGCAGGGGCGCAGCCGGGGAGCTGTTTTTT,CASSLRRGAAGELFF
TRBD1,NA,TRBV7-9,17,TRBJ2-1,TGTGCCAGCAGCCCTACAGGGGTCACCCCATCCTACAATGAGCAGTTCTTC,CASSPTGVTPSYNEQFF
TRBD2,NA,TRBV5-1,16,TRBJ2-1,TGCGCCAGCAGGCCGGGACTAGCGGGAGGGCGATTTCTTACACTCTTC,CASRPGLAGGRFLTLF
NA,NA,TRBV19,15,TRBJ1-5,TGTGCCAGTAGAGTTGGACGGGCTGTCAATCAGCCCCAGCATTTT,CASRVGRAVNQPQHF
NA,NA,TRBV15,14,TRBJ2-5,TGTGCCACCAGCAGAGTGACTGGCCAAAAGACCCAGTACTTC,CATSRVTGQKTQYF
NA,NA,TRBV9,17,TRBJ2-1,TGTGCCAGCAGCGTAGACCCCAGCGGTTCCCTCGCGGGTGAGCAGTTCTTC,CASSVDPSGSLAGEQFF
NA,NA,TRBV7-9,12,TRBJ2-3,TGTGCCAGCATCGGCGCCCCAGATACGCAGTATTTT,CASIGAPDTQYF